This TCR beta chain was sequenced during a study of blood T cell repertoires in COVID-19. Study in general: Acute-phase and convalescent COVID-19 samples originated in the United States, Italy and Spain. PBMCs, B-cell-depleted T cells, or T cells provided the cDNA or gDNA that made up the material.

The CDR3 loop spans 20 amino acids. The germline V and J ends were trimmed by 4 bases and 0 bases, with 25 bases remaining between them. Germline values: CDR1 MNHEY, CDR2 SMNVEV (reference sequence). In the source study's methods: The authors estimated nucleated cell counts from reference gene primer amplification. Assay: immunoSEQ multiplex PCR; the TCRdb copy retains only in-frame clones and omits some. The V and J calls and the clone size are those of that table, but D and trimming were determined from the DNA. The sample holds some 320,000 clones; roughly nine tenths are singletons and the top ten take approximately 10%.

Material for sequencing was peripheral blood. This sequence was found in a woman between 25 and 40 years old with COVID-19, enrolled during active disease. The chain recombines TRBV27 with TRBJ1-5; tentatively, D is TRBD1 (5 bases). In DNA form, the CDR3 reads TGTGCCAGCAGTTCACAATTCCCCTCCAGACAGTCGACTAGCAATCAGCCCCAGCATTTT. The encoded protein is CASSSQFPSRQSTSNQPQHF.